Following are 18 T cell receptor beta chains from one sample sequenced in a study of T-cell memory formation after mild COVID-19. TCRdb independently ran MiXCR on the 5' RACE reads; one entry per CDR3 protein. In the table there are 560,000 or so distinct CDR3 sequences, roughly 17% of which are singletons. Sequencing was done on a sample of PBMCs or a T cell subset sorted from them (not recorded which). Receptor source: an adult woman who had mild COVID-19 (a few samples of this study predate the infection). Cell type and time point are not known.

This clonotype showed up many times. The rearrangement links TRBV12-3 or TRBV12-4 to TRBJ1-1; D gene uncertain. The CDR3 is made up of 12 amino acids. V lost 7 bases and J lost 10, with 16 bases in between. The CDR3 is CASILGSRAAFF. The CDR3 DNA sequence: TGTGCCAGCATCTTGGGCAGCCGGGCAGCTTTCTTT.

This clonotype has a count of ten or more. J is TRBJ2-6 and V is TRBV11-3, with 10 bases matching TRBD1. Germline V CDR1 and CDR2: SGHNT, YENEEA. Trimming at V came to 5 bases and at J to 0 bases, leaving 7 bases not matched to a gene. CDR3 length: 18 amino acids. DNA of the CDR3: TGTGCCAGCAGCCACGGGACAGGGGTTTCCTCTGGGGCCAACGTCCTGACTTTC. Residues: CASSHGTGVSSGANVLTF.

The chain carries TRBV9 and TRBJ2-7; D call uncertain. V lost 4 bases, J lost 5 bases, and 16 bases lay in between. CDR1 SGDLS and CDR2 YYNGEE come from the germline V gene. The CDR3 extends over 14 amino acids. The CDR3 DNA reads TGTGCCAGCAGCCCTAGAGATAGTTTGCACGAGCAGTACTTC. It yields the protein CASSPRDSLHEQYF.

The rearrangement joins TRBV3-1 to TRBJ2-7; D gene uncertain. The ends were cut back, 1 base at V and 6 bases at J, with 7 bases in the middle. CDR1 is LGHDT, CDR2 YNNKEL, per germline (reference sequence). This CDR3 has 12 residues. In DNA form, the CDR3 reads TGTGCCAGCAGCCAAGCCCCTCTCGAGCAGTACTTC. Protein product: CASSQAPLEQYF.

This clonotype was found a few times. DNA for the CDR3: TGTGCCACCCGGACAGGGGGGAACAATGAGCAGTTCTTC. Translating it yields CATRTGGNNEQFF. The chain is built from TRBV2 and TRBJ2-1; 10 nucleotides match TRBD1. Germline CDR1 reads SNHLY; CDR2 reads FYNNEI. V lost 10 bases and J lost 5; bases outside the gene matches: 5. This CDR3 has 13 amino acids.

This clonotype was counted between two and nine times. CDR3 DNA: TGTGCCAGCAGTTACTCGAGGCAGGGAGGCACAGATACGCAGTATTTT. Its protein is CASSYSRQGGTDTQYF. The chain recombines TRBV6-6 with TRBJ2-3, with D perhaps assigned TRBD1 or TRBD2 (5 bases each). In germline, CDR1 is MNHNY, CDR2 SVGAGI (reference sequence). Between the trimmed V and J ends, which lost 0 bases and 1 base, there was a span of 11 bases. CDR3 length equals 16 residues.

This clonotype was counted a few times. The chain couples TRBV5-1 to TRBJ2-1, with 8 nucleotides matching TRBD1. The V gene end was trimmed by 4 bases and the J gene end by 8 bases; junction bases not matched to a gene: 8. The length of the CDR3 is 14 residues. Looked up from germline, CDR1 is SGHRS and CDR2 is YFSETQ. This CDR3 is CASSRGQGFDEQFF. The CDR3 DNA reads TGCGCCAGCAGCCGTGGACAGGGATTTGATGAGCAGTTCTTC.

V is TRBV20-1 and J is TRBJ1-2; TRBD1 agrees at 8 bases. With 0 bases clipped from V and 4 bases from J, the junction kept 4 bases outside the gene matches. Germline V gene data show CDR1 as DFQATT and CDR2 as SNEGSKA (reference sequence). The length of the CDR3 is 14 residues. CDR3 sequence (DNA): TGCAGTGCTAGAGACAGGGGGCTTGCCTATGGCTACACCTTC. It yields the protein CSARDRGLAYGYTF.

This clonotype was counted only a few times. The chain joins TRBV7-9 to TRBJ1-4; no clear D gene. CDR3 length equals 12 residues. V was cut by 3 bases and J by 7 bases, with 6 bases left in between. CDR1 is SEHNR, CDR2 FQNEAQ, per germline (reference sequence). CDR3 protein: CASSFQTEKLFF. In nucleotides, the CDR3 is TGTGCCAGCAGCTTCCAGACTGAAAAACTGTTTTTT.

This clonotype was seen only a few times. V gene TRBV4-2 combines with J gene TRBJ2-7; 14 nucleotides align to TRBD2. CDR1 LGHNA and CDR2 YNFKEQ come from the germline V gene. This CDR3 spans 20 amino acids. V was pared by 4 bases and J by 0 bases, with 14 bases of the junction left unmatched. The CDR3 DNA is TGTGCCAGCAGCCCTTTCCGGGGGACTAGCGGGAGTAAGGTCTCCTACGAGCAGTACTTC. Protein: CASSPFRGTSGSKVSYEQYF.

The genes are TRBV7-6 and TRBJ1-3; no firm D call. V was trimmed by 0 bases and J by 0 bases, leaving 15 bases between them. This CDR3 has 18 residues. The germline gives CDR1 SGHVS, CDR2 FNYEAQ. CDR3 residues: CASSLAPMGVSSGNTIYF. The CDR3 DNA reads TGTGCCAGCAGCTTAGCGCCAATGGGAGTTAGCTCTGGAAACACCATATATTTT.

This chain links TRBV7-3 with TRBJ2-5, with 9 bases lining up with TRBD2. Germline V gene lookup returns CDR1 SGHTA and CDR2 FQGTGA. The CDR3 is made up of 15 amino acids. V lost 5 bases and J lost 0; bases outside the gene matches: 4. CDR3 region: CASSESGGYQETQYF. Written as DNA, the CDR3 is TGTGCCAGCAGCGAAAGCGGGGGGTACCAAGAGACCCAGTACTTC.

The CDR3 sequence is CASSSRGGFPPTNEQFF. The CDR3 DNA follows: TGCGCCAGCAGCTCCCGCGGCGGCTTTCCTCCTACTAATGAGCAGTTCTTC. This chain links TRBV5-1 with TRBJ2-1; D gene uncertain. Germline loops: CDR1 SGHRS, CDR2 YFSETQ. V lost 3 bases and J lost 7, with 23 bases in between. The CDR3 totals 17 residues.

The rearrangement links TRBV11-2 to TRBJ2-2; D possibly corresponds to TRBD2 (6 bases). The CDR3 runs 15 residues. Germline assignment: CDR1 SGHAT and CDR2 FQNNGV. V was pared by 6 bases and J by 5 bases, with 16 bases between. CDR3 loop: CASSNAGSITGELFF. For the CDR3, the DNA is TGTGCCAGCAGTAACGCGGGGAGCATAACCGGGGAGCTGTTTTTT.

This clonotype was counted a few times. The chain recombines TRBV7-8 with TRBJ2-7; D may be TRBD2 (6 bases). Germline CDR1 reads SGHVS; CDR2 reads FQNEAQ. This CDR3 is built from 16 residues. V was shortened by 4 bases and J by 3 bases, with 19 bases between the two germline ends. The CDR3 DNA is TGTGCCAGCAGCTCCAGAAGTCCGGGGGTCCTCTACGAGCAGTACTTC. Its translation: CASSSRSPGVLYEQYF.

The genes are TRBV11-2 and TRBJ2-3; D perhaps matches TRBD1 (6 bases). Looked up from germline, CDR1 is SGHAT and CDR2 is FQNNGV. There are 15 residues in the CDR3. Trimming pared 5 bases from V and 2 bases from J, leaving 14 bases between. The CDR3 DNA is TGTGCCAGCAGCCTAGGACAGTCCCTCACAGATACGCAGTATTTT. The encoded protein is CASSLGQSLTDTQYF.

The rearrangement links TRBV4-2 to TRBJ2-1, with 7 bases identical to TRBD1. This CDR3 is built from 16 residues. V lost 4 bases to trimming and J lost 4 bases; unmatched junction nucleotides: 10. Germline CDR1 and CDR2: LGHNA and YNFKEQ. DNA for the CDR3: TGTGCCAGCAGCCTCCAAGCGGCAGGGGGATACAATGAGCAGTTCTTC. This codes for CASSLQAAGGYNEQFF.

The V gene is TRBV7-2, the J gene TRBJ2-1; D is unresolved. Germline loops: CDR1 SGHTA, CDR2 FQGNSA. This CDR3 region has 15 residues. V was clipped by 3 bases and J by 5 bases, with 14 bases between them. Here the CDR3 DNA reads TGTGCCAGCAGCTTCTGGACGGATTTACACAATGAGCAGTTCTTC. It specifies CASSFWTDLHNEQFF.